The 30 T cell receptor beta chains given below trace back to one sample, sequenced in a study of T cells in women clearing cervical HPV infection. Libraries were prepared by immunoSEQ multiplex PCR; TCRdb keeps only in-frame clonotypes and omits some of them. The sample table sets out 15,000 or so clones. The material sequenced was blood buffy coat. Receptors originate from a woman between 18 and 69 years old with a cervical HPV16 infection that either progressed to CIN3+ or cleared (not recorded which).

In regard to this clone: The CDR3 end falls 3 residues outside the read, so it is completed with the germline J gene. The rearrangement uses TRBV9 and TRBJ2-7, with D unresolved. Germline V gene data show CDR1 as SGDLS and CDR2 as YYNGEE. The ends were cut back, 7 bases at V and 2 bases at J, with 25 bases in the middle. The CDR3 has 17 amino acids. The covered CDR3 bases are TGTGCCAGCTTGAAGCCGACCCCGGGTTTTTATACCTACGAG. It is translated as CASLKPTPGFYTYE. The complete CDR3 reads CASLKPTPGFYTYEQYF.

A word on this clone: The read ends 3 residues shy of where the CDR3 ends; the end is completed using the germline J gene. V and J are TRBV29-1 and TRBJ1-2, with D perhaps matching TRBD1 (5 bases). Germline CDR1 and CDR2: SQVTM and ANQGSEA. Trimming took 2 bases from V and 6 from J, leaving 10 bases between them. CDR3 length: 12 residues. The covered CDR3 bases are TGCAGCGTTGAAAAGACAGTCGATGGC. This encodes CSVEKTVDG. In full, the CDR3 reads CSVEKTVDGYTF.

On this clone: The read ends 3 residues before the CDR3 terminus; that terminus is restored from the germline J gene. The rearrangement joins TRBV12-3 or TRBV12-4 to TRBJ2-1; unclear D gene. Trimming stripped 7 bases from V and 1 base from J, with 8 bases between. The CDR3 is 13 amino acids. The sequenced CDR3 bases are TGTGCCAGCACCAGAGAGTCCTACAATGAG. Protein sequence: CASTRESYNE. The CDR3 in full is CASTRESYNEQFF.

As for this clone: Read sequence stops 3 residues before the CDR3 end, and the germline J gene provides the missing end. This chain uses TRBV5-1 with TRBJ2-5; 7 nucleotides align to TRBD1. CDR3 length: 14 amino acids. Trimming cost V 4 bases and J 5 bases; bases outside gene matches: 8. Per the germline V gene, CDR1 is SGHRS and CDR2 is YFSETQ. The CDR3 here is CASSVLPQGETQYF. CDR3 DNA (partial): TGCGCCAGCAGCGTACTCCCACAGGGGGAGACC.

Frequency places this clone as medium-sized. The read is 3 residues too short to cover the CDR3 end, so that end is filled in from the germline J gene. V and J are TRBV19 and TRBJ2-2, with D possibly matching TRBD1 (6 bases). The length of the CDR3 is 17 residues. The germline V and J ends were trimmed by 2 bases and 0 bases, with 13 bases remaining between them. The germline V gene encodes CDR1 LNHDA and CDR2 SQIVND (reference sequence). The CDR3 sequence is CASSISRGGPNTGELFF. Partial CDR3 DNA: TGTGCCAGTAGTATAAGCCGTGGGGGCCCGAACACCGGGGAG.

As regards this clone: The read finishes 3 residues shy of the CDR3 end, and the germline J gene is used to complete it. V usage is TRBV5-6 and J usage is TRBJ2-3, with D perhaps matching TRBD1 (6 bases). Germline loops: CDR1 SGHDT, CDR2 YYEEEE. The CDR3 loop spans 14 amino acids. CDR3 sequence: CASSDIQGLETQYF. The DNA read from the CDR3 is TGTGCCAGCAGCGATATACAGGGCCTAGAGACG. Combining the CDR3 with reference TRBV5-6 and TRBJ2-3 gives the whole variable domain DAGVTQSPTHLIKTRGQQVTLRCSPKSGHDTVSWYQQALGQGPQFIFQYYEEEERQRGNFPDRFSGHQFPNYSSELNVNALLLGDSALYLCASSDIQGLETQYFGPGTRLTVL.

The covered CDR3 bases are TGTGCCAGCAGCCGCCCTCCAGGGCGGATGAACACTGAA. The encoded protein is CASSRPPGRMNTE. The whole CDR3 protein reads CASSRPPGRMNTEAFF. The rearrangement uses TRBV28 and TRBJ1-1, with D possibly being TRBD1 (5 bases). With the read ending 3 residues before the CDR3 end, the germline J gene is used to fill in that end. The V gene lost 6 bases and the J gene lost 0 bases, with 17 bases spanning the gap. Germline assignment: CDR1 MDHEN and CDR2 SYDVKM. The CDR3 is 16 amino acids.

Regarding this clone: The read falls 3 residues short of the CDR3 end, and the missing part is taken from the germline J gene. The chain is built from TRBV7-9 and TRBJ1-1; D gene unclear. The CDR3 has 13 residues. Trimming left V 4 bases short and J 3 bases short, with 9 bases between. The germline gives CDR1 SEHNR, CDR2 FQNEAQ (reference sequence). This CDR3 is CASSSYSYTEAFF. The covered CDR3 bases are TGTGCCAGCAGCTCATACTCTTACACTGAA. Using reference TRBV7-9 and TRBJ1-1 for the parts outside the CDR3, the full variable domain is DTGVSQNPRHKITKRGQNVTFRCDPISEHNRLYWYRQTLGQGPEFLTYFQNEAQLEKSRLLSDRFSAERPKGSFSTLEIQRTEQGDSAMYLCASSSYSYTEAFFGQGTRLTVV.

Remarks on this clone: The read ends 3 residues shy of where the CDR3 ends; the end is completed using the germline J gene. The chain joins TRBV20-1 to TRBJ2-4, with a weak D call TRBD1 (5 bases). Germline V CDR1 and CDR2: DFQATT, SNEGSKA (reference sequence). Trimming pared 3 bases from V and 5 bases from J, leaving 17 bases between. This CDR3 is 15 amino acids long. The CDR3 loop is CSASRDSAGQNIQYF. The sequenced CDR3 bases are TGCAGTGCTAGCCGTGACAGCGCCGGGCAAAACATT.

Concerning this clone itself: One junction end disagrees with the germline gene, perhaps due to a read error. The read halts 3 residues ahead of the CDR3 end, with the missing end drawn from the germline J gene. This rearrangement joins TRBV4-2 to TRBJ2-3, with TRBD1 matching over 9 bases. CDR3 length equals 15 residues. Per the germline V gene, CDR1 is LGHNA and CDR2 is YNFKEQ. Here the CDR3 reads CASSPGQGSTDTQYF. The covered CDR3 bases are TGCGCCAGCAGCCCTGGACAGGGGAGCACAGATACG.

Points on this clone: Coverage ceases 3 residues before the CDR3 finishes, and the germline J gene fills in the end. The chain uses TRBV6-2 or TRBV6-3 and TRBJ2-3; D not resolved. This CDR3 region has 12 residues. The V gene's germline CDR1 is MNHEY and CDR2 SVGEGT. Partial CDR3 DNA: TGTGCCAGCAGTTACTCCGCTAAGACG. Encoded protein: CASSYSAKT. The whole CDR3 region reads CASSYSAKTQYF.

A remark on this clone: The read is 3 residues too short to cover the CDR3 end, so that end is filled in from the germline J gene. The chain links TRBV18 to TRBJ2-7, with TRBD2 identical over 8 bases. The germline gives CDR1 KGHSH, CDR2 LQKENI. The CDR3 has 15 residues. Losses at the gene ends were 6 bases for V and 3 bases for J; bases not matched to a gene: 10. The CDR3 protein is CASSSGTSGIYEQYF. Partial CDR3 DNA: TGTGCCAGCTCGTCTGGGACTAGTGGTATCTACGAG.

To note about this clone: The read ends 3 residues before the CDR3 terminus; that terminus is restored from the germline J gene. The chain combines TRBV2 with TRBJ2-3; D might be TRBD2 (5 bases). Looked up from germline, CDR1 is SNHLY and CDR2 is FYNNEI. CDR3 length: 17 residues. The CDR3 spells CASSAGLRAANQEAQYF. Partial CDR3 DNA: TGTGCCAGCAGCGCGGGTCTCAGAGCGGCAAACCAAGAGGCG.

Comments on this clone: The CDR3 end falls 3 residues outside the read, so it is completed with the germline J gene. V usage is TRBV18 and J usage is TRBJ2-2, with 7 bases identical to TRBD2. The length of the CDR3 is 16 residues. CDR1 is KGHSH and CDR2 is LQKENI in the germline V gene. Unmatched junction bases numbered 6, after V lost 3 bases and J lost 2 bases. The CDR3 protein is CASSPRGLLNTGELFF. Partial CDR3 DNA: TGTGCCAGCTCACCGAGGGGACTACTAAACACCGGGGAG.

Comment on this clone: The observed sequence ends 3 residues before the CDR3 terminus, with the missing tail filled in from the germline J gene. The gene calls are TRBV10-3 and TRBJ1-1, with D perhaps TRBD1 (6 bases). The CDR3 has 15 residues. V shed 2 bases and J shed 4 bases, with 14 bases lying between them. The V gene's germline CDR1 is ENHRY and CDR2 SYGVKD. Partial CDR3 DNA: TGTGCCATCAGTGAGACAGAAGGGGGGGGCACTGAA. Translated, it gives CAISETEGGGTE. The whole CDR3 sequence reads CAISETEGGGTEAFF.

A remark on this clone: Read coverage stops 3 residues before the CDR3 terminus; the germline J gene supplies the remainder. The rearrangement joins TRBV2 to TRBJ1-1; 7 positions agree with TRBD1. This CDR3 region has 12 residues. Unmatched junction bases numbered 3, after V lost 6 bases and J lost 5 bases. Germline V CDR1 and CDR2: SNHLY, FYNNEI. The CDR3 DNA, read in part, is TGTGCCAGCAGAGAGACAGGGACTGAA. The encoded protein is CASRETGTE. The CDR3 reads in full as CASRETGTEAFF.

With regard to this clone: The read is 3 residues too short to cover the CDR3 end, so that end is filled in from the germline J gene. This chain joins TRBV5-1 and TRBJ1-2, with a possible D match to TRBD1 (6 bases). Germline V gene data show CDR1 as SGHRS and CDR2 as YFSETQ. CDR3 size: 13 residues. With 3 bases removed from V and 5 bases from J, the gap between germline ends came to 11 bases. The CDR3: CASSSGQLYGYTF. Partial CDR3 DNA: TGCGCCAGCAGCTCAGGACAGCTGTATGGC.

Points on this clone: The junction departs from germline at one end; a sequencing error may be responsible. The read terminates 3 residues ahead of where the CDR3 ends, so the germline J gene completes it. V and J are TRBV11-2 and TRBJ1-1; TRBD1 agrees at 8 bases. The germline gives CDR1 SGHAT, CDR2 FQNNGV. The CDR3 covers 13 residues. The CDR3 DNA, read in part, is TGTGCCAGCAGCTCACAGGGGGGGACTGGA. Translating it yields CASSSQGGTG. The full CDR3 protein is CASSSQGGTGAFF.

As concerns this clone: The DNA ends 3 residues before the CDR3 does, and the rest of the CDR3 is filled in from the germline J gene. This sequence joins TRBV6-2 or TRBV6-3 and TRBJ2-1; 10 bases are shared with TRBD2. The CDR3 is 16 amino acids. Per germline, CDR1 MNHEY and CDR2 SVGEGT. Unmatched junction bases numbered 8, after V lost 6 bases and J lost 3 bases. The CDR3 sequence is CASSPLAGGLYNEQFF. CDR3 DNA, as far as it was read: TGTGCCAGCAGCCCATTAGCGGGGGGTCTCTACAATGAG.

A remark on this clone: The read finishes 3 residues shy of the CDR3 end, and the germline J gene is used to complete it. The chain couples TRBV5-1 to TRBJ2-2; TRBD1 agrees at 7 bases. The CDR3 length is 15 residues. Germline V CDR1 and CDR2: SGHRS, YFSETQ. Incomplete CDR3 DNA: TGCGCCAGCAGCTCGCAGACAGGGTCGACAGAAAAG. Translated, it gives CASSSQTGSTEK. The whole CDR3 sequence reads CASSSQTGSTEKLFF.

On this clone itself: Sequencing ends 3 residues short of the CDR3 end; the germline J gene provides the rest. J is TRBJ1-1 and V is TRBV7-9, with D perhaps TRBD1 (5 bases). The V gene's germline CDR1 is SEHNR and CDR2 FQNEAQ (reference sequence). The CDR3 consists of 13 residues. The CDR3 DNA, read in part, is TGTGCCAGCAGCCCGGGGGACGGGACGGAA. It translates to CASSPGDGTE. The CDR3 as a whole reads CASSPGDGTEAFF.

Comments on this clone: The DNA ends 3 residues before the CDR3 does, and the rest of the CDR3 is filled in from the germline J gene. V usage is TRBV6-2 or TRBV6-3 and J usage is TRBJ1-5; D perhaps matches TRBD1 (6 bases). V lost 1 base and J 5 bases, leaving 15 bases between the germline ends. Looked up from germline, CDR1 is MNHEY and CDR2 is SVGEGT. The CDR3 totals 16 residues. Incomplete CDR3 DNA: TGTGCCAGCAGTTACTTGGGACACCTCAGGGATCAGCCC. Translation gives CASSYLGHLRDQP. The CDR3 in full is CASSYLGHLRDQPQHF.

With respect to this clone: The CDR3 end is not reached by the read, which stops 3 residues before it; the germline J gene fills it in. The chain has TRBV5-6 and TRBJ1-1; 10 bases agree with TRBD1. The V gene end was trimmed by 2 bases and the J gene end by 5 bases; junction bases not matched to a gene: 3. From germline, CDR1 is SGHDT and CDR2 YYEEEE. The CDR3 is 14 amino acids. This CDR3 reads CASSFDRGLTEAFF. The covered CDR3 bases are TGTGCCAGCAGCTTTGACAGGGGGCTAACTGAA.

Of note for this clone: Coverage ceases 3 residues before the CDR3 finishes, and the germline J gene fills in the end. V and J are TRBV19 and TRBJ1-2; 8 nucleotides agree with TRBD1. Germline values: CDR1 LNHDA, CDR2 SQIVND (reference sequence). The CDR3 is 13 amino acids. V was pared by 4 bases and J by 7 bases, with 5 bases of the junction left unmatched. CDR3 sequence reads: CASSTRQGSGYTF. CDR3 DNA (partial): TGTGCCAGTAGTACGAGACAGGGGTCTGGC. Full variable domain (rest looked up from reference TRBV19 and TRBJ1-2): DGGITQSPKYLFRKEGQNVTLSCEQNLNHDAMYWYRQDPGQGLRLIYYSQIVNDFQKGDIAEGYSVSREKKESFPLTVTSAQKNPTAFYLCASSTRQGSGYTFGSGTRLTVV.

Details on this clone: Read data end 3 residues before the CDR3 end; the end is taken from the germline J gene. V usage is TRBV11-3 and J usage is TRBJ2-7, with a possible D match to TRBD1 (6 bases). This CDR3 comprises 13 residues. Germline-derived CDR1 and CDR2 are SGHNT and YENEEA. V lost 5 bases and J 3 bases, leaving 11 bases between the germline ends. The CDR3 reads CASSTQGLYEQYF. CDR3 bases read: TGTGCCAGCAGCACACAGGGCCTCTACGAG.

Remarks on this clone: The read terminates 3 residues ahead of where the CDR3 ends, so the germline J gene completes it. The chain links TRBV24-1 to TRBJ2-3; D is uncertain. Deletions cut 8 bases from V and 0 bases from J, with 8 bases between. The CDR3 length is 13 residues. The germline CDR1 and CDR2 sequences are KGHDR and SFDVKD. The sequenced part of the CDR3 DNA is TGTGCCACCAAGGCGGATAGCACAGATACG. It codes for CATKADSTDT. The full CDR3 protein is CATKADSTDTQYF.

On this clone: The DNA ends 3 residues before the CDR3 does, and the rest of the CDR3 is filled in from the germline J gene. The chain has TRBV10-3 and TRBJ2-1; D not resolved. Germline CDR1 reads ENHRY; CDR2 reads SYGVKD. CDR3 length equals 12 residues. V lost 4 bases and J lost 4, with 5 bases in between. The CDR3 DNA, read in part, is TGTGCCATCAGTGGCGAGTACAATGAG. Encoded protein: CAISGEYNE. The CDR3 as a whole reads CAISGEYNEQFF.

As to this clone: The read terminates 3 residues before the CDR3 end, so the remaining end is supplied by the germline J gene. This chain links TRBV6-4 with TRBJ2-3, with a tentative D call TRBD2 (6 bases). Trimming stripped 4 bases from V and 2 bases from J, with 13 bases between. CDR3 length: 15 residues. CDR1 is MRHNA, CDR2 SNTAGT, per germline. CDR3 region: CASSASGLNTDTQYF. The CDR3 bases that were read are TGTGCCAGCAGTGCGTCGGGACTTAACACAGATACG.

Remarks on this clone: The CDR3 end falls 3 residues outside the read, so it is completed with the germline J gene. The chain uses TRBV7-9 and TRBJ1-4; 7 bases match TRBD1. The V gene's germline CDR1 is SEHNR and CDR2 FQNEAQ (reference sequence). The CDR3 extends over 15 amino acids. Losses at the gene ends were 6 bases for V and 8 bases for J; bases not matched to a gene: 12. The part of the CDR3 DNA that was read is TGTGCCAGCAGTGATAGGGGGCGCGTCGAGGAAAAA. Its translation is CASSDRGRVEEK. The entire CDR3 protein is CASSDRGRVEEKLFF.

Of note for this clone: The missing CDR3 end, 3 residues past where the read stops, is filled in from the germline J gene. The chain uses TRBV6-1 and TRBJ2-1, with 11 bases fitting TRBD2. V shed 2 bases, J shed 8 bases, and the junction held 5 bases outside the gene matches. CDR3 length equals 15 residues. In germline, CDR1 is MNHNS, CDR2 SASEGT. This CDR3 is CASSELAGGTDEQFF. The CDR3 bases that were read are TGTGCCAGCAGTGAACTAGCGGGAGGTACCGATGAG.